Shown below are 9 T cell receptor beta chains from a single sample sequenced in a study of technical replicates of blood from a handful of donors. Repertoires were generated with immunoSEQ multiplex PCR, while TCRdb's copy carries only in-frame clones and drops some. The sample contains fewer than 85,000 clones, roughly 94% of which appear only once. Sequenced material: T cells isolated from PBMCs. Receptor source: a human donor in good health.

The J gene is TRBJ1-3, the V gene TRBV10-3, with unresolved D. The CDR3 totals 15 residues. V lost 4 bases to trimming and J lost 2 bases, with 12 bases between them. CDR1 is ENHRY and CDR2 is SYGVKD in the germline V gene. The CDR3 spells CAISAPLAPGNTIYF. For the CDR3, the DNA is TGTGCCATCAGTGCCCCCCTGGCACCTGGAAACACCATATATTTT.

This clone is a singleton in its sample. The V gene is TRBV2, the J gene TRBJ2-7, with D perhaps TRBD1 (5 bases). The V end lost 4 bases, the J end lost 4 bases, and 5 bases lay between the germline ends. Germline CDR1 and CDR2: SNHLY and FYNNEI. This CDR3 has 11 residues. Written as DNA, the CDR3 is TGTGCCAGCAGTGGACAGTACGAGCAGTACTTC. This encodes CASSGQYEQYF.

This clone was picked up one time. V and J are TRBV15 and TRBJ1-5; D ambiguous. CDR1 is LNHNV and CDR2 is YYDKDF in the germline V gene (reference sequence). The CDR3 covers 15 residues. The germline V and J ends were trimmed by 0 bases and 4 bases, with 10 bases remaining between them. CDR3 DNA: TGTGCCACCAGCAGAGATCGGGGTTTTAATCAGCCCCAGCATTTT. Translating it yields CATSRDRGFNQPQHF.

CDR3 in amino acids: CASSFTPGQTRNTIYF. The DNA of the CDR3 is TGCGCCAGCAGCTTCACCCCGGGACAGACCCGAAACACCATATATTTT. The chain uses TRBV5-1 and TRBJ1-3, with 7 bases lining up with TRBD1. Losses at the gene ends were 2 bases for V and 5 bases for J; bases not matched to a gene: 10. Germline V lookup: CDR1 SGHRS, CDR2 YFSETQ. The CDR3 loop spans 16 amino acids.

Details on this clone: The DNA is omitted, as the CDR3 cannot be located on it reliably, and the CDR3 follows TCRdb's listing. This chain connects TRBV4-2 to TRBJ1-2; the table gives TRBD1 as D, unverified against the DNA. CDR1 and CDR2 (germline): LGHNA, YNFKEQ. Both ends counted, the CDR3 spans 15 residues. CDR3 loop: CASSQVGSGTGGFTF.

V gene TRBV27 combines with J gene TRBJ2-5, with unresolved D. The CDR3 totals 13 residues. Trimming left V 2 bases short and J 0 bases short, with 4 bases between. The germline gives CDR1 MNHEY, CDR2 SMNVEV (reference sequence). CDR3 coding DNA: TGTGCCAGCAGTTTACTAGACCAAGAGACCCAGTACTTC. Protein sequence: CASSLLDQETQYF.

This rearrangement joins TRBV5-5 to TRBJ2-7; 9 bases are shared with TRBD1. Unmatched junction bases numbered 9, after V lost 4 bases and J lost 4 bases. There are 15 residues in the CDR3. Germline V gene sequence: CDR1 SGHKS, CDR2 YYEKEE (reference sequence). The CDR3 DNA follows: TGTGCCAGCAGCCCCCGGGACAGGGAGCTTTACGAGCAGTACTTC. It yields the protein CASSPRDRELYEQYF. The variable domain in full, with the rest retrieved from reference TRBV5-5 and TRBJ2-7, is DAGVTQSPTHLIKTRGQQVTLRCSPISGHKSVSWYQQVLGQGPQFIFQYYEKEERGRGNFPDRFSARQFPNYSSELNVNALLLGDSALYLCASSPRDRELYEQYFGPGTRLTVT.

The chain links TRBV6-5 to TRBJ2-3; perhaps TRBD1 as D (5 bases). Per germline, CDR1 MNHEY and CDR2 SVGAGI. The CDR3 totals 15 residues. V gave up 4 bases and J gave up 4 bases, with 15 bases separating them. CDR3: CASSLAGFPADTQYF. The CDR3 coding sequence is TGTGCCAGCAGTTTGGCAGGGTTCCCCGCAGATACGCAGTATTTT.

The CDR3 sequence: CASSGGGREQYF. The DNA for the CDR3 is TGTGCCAGCAGCGGGGGGGGCCGCGAGCAGTACTTC. J is TRBJ2-7 and V is TRBV9, with D maybe TRBD2 (7 bases). Per the germline V gene, CDR1 is SGDLS and CDR2 is YYNGEE. The V gene lost 3 bases and the J gene lost 6 bases, with 10 bases spanning the gap. This CDR3 is 12 amino acids long.